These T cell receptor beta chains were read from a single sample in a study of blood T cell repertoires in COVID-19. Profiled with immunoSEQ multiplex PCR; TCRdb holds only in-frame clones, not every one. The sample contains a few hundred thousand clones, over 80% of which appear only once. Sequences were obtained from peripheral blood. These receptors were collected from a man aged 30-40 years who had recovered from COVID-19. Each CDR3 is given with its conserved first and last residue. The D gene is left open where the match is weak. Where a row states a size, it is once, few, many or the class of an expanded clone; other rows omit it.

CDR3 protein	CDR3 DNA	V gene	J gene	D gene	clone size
CASSPGQGSGNTIYF	TGTGCCAGCTCACCAGGACAGGGCTCTGGAAACACCATATATTTT	TRBV18	TRBJ1-3	TRBD1	-
CASSFGGGYTF	TGCGCCAGCAGCTTCGGGGGTGGCTACACCTTC	TRBV5-1	TRBJ1-2	-	-
CASSPGDLGTAGFF	TGCGCCAGCAGCCCAGGGGATCTGGGGACCGCGGGTTTTTTT	TRBV10-2	TRBJ1-4	-	-
CASSPGQLTGGEKLFF	TGTGCCAGCAGCCCTGGACAGCTAACCGGCGGTGAAAAACTGTTTTTT	TRBV9	TRBJ1-4	-	medium-sized
CASSQSTSGGQFF	TGTGCCAGCAGCCAGTCTACTAGCGGTGGGCAGTTCTTC	TRBV4-2	TRBJ2-1	TRBD2	few
CASSQQFTGELFF	TGTGCCAGCAGTCAACAGTTCACCGGGGAGCTGTTTTTT	TRBV25-1	TRBJ2-2	-	-
CASSQDFGQGAGYTF	TGTGCCAGCAGCCAAGATTTTGGACAGGGGGCCGGTTACACCTTC	TRBV3-1/TRBV3-2	TRBJ1-2	TRBD1	-
CASSQYTGTETYNEQFF	TGCGCCAGCAGTCAATACACCGGGACAGAAACCTACAATGAGCAGTTCTTC	TRBV23-1	TRBJ2-1	TRBD1	once
CASRTLAASTDTQYF	TGTGCCAGTAGGACCCTAGCAGCTAGCACAGATACGCAGTATTTT	TRBV19	TRBJ2-3	-	-
CASSLGSDFNEKLFF	TGTGCCAGCAGCTTAGGATCAGACTTCAATGAAAAACTGTTTTTT	TRBV7-9	TRBJ1-4	-	-
CASSPRTALNSPLHF	TGTGCCAGCAGCCCTCGGACAGCTCTCAATTCACCCCTCCACTTT	TRBV7-9	TRBJ1-6	-	-
CASRRGGETQYF	TGTGCCAGCAGGAGGGGAGGCGAGACCCAGTACTTC	TRBV6-5	TRBJ2-5	-	-
CASRSFELRGNLRRQYF	TGTGCCAGCAGATCCTTTGAATTGCGGGGAAACCTTCGGAGGCAGTACTTC	TRBV5-5	TRBJ2-7	-	-
CATSRAEGVGGNTIYF	TGTGCCACCAGCAGAGCTGAAGGGGTCGGAGGAAACACCATATATTTT	TRBV15	TRBJ1-3	-	-
CASSPQGVDGYTF	TGTGCCAGCAGCCCACAGGGGGTCGATGGCTACACCTTC	TRBV5-6	TRBJ1-2	TRBD1	-
CASSHVGTGGRETQYF	TGTGCCAGCAGTCATGTCGGGACAGGGGGGAGAGAGACCCAGTACTTC	TRBV5-4	TRBJ2-5	TRBD1	-
CSVRQGTSYEQYF	TGCAGCGTTCGACAGGGGACCTCCTACGAGCAGTACTTC	TRBV29-1	TRBJ2-7	TRBD1	-
CASSPGTTNTGELFF	TGTGCCAGCAGCCCCGGGACAACGAACACCGGGGAGCTGTTTTTT	TRBV9	TRBJ2-2	-	once
CASSLGQSTDTQYF	TGTGCCAGCAGTTTGGGGCAGAGCACAGATACGCAGTATTTT	TRBV28	TRBJ2-3	-	once
CASSLGQGNQPQHF	TGCGCCAGCAGCCTAGGACAGGGCAATCAGCCCCAGCATTTT	TRBV4-1	TRBJ1-5	TRBD1	-
CASSHSAAGKNTGELFF	TGCGCCAGCAGCCATTCTGCAGCGGGGAAAAACACCGGGGAGCTGTTTTTT	TRBV4-1	TRBJ2-2	TRBD2	-
CASSAIGTDSYTF	TGTGCCAGCAGTGCAATCGGGACAGACAGCTACACCTTC	TRBV6-6	TRBJ1-2	TRBD1	few
CASSPLGTIMNTEAFF	TGTGCCAGCAGTCCCCTTGGGACTATCATGAACACTGAAGCTTTCTTT	TRBV27	TRBJ1-1	-	-
CASSDLAFSYNEQFF	TGTGCCAGCAGTGACTTAGCTTTCTCCTACAATGAGCAGTTCTTC	TRBV2	TRBJ2-1	-	-
CASKSSQGDTEAFF	TGTGCCAGCAAGTCTTCACAGGGGGACACTGAAGCTTTCTTT	TRBV6-5	TRBJ1-1	TRBD1	-
CSVDYGQGNTGELFF	TGCAGCGTCGACTACGGACAGGGGAACACCGGGGAGCTGTTTTTT	TRBV29-1	TRBJ2-2	TRBD1	-
CASSPGTVSTDTQYF	TGTGCCAGCAGCCCCGGGACAGTGAGCACAGATACGCAGTATTTT	TRBV9	TRBJ2-3	TRBD1	-
CASSSGQATNEKLFF	TGTGCCAGCAGCTCGGGACAGGCAACTAATGAAAAACTGTTTTTT	TRBV6-5	TRBJ1-4	TRBD1	-
CSVEEGAGGPDTQYF	TGCAGCGTTGAAGAGGGTGCGGGGGGGCCAGATACGCAGTATTTT	TRBV29-1	TRBJ2-3	TRBD2	-
CASSLGPAGGVYGYTF	TGTGCCAGCAGCTTAGGCCCAGCAGGGGGCGTCTATGGCTACACCTTC	TRBV7-9	TRBJ1-2	TRBD1	-
CASDKSTSGGGLGEQFF	TGCGCCTCCGATAAGTCGACTAGCGGGGGGGGGCTTGGTGAGCAGTTCTTC	TRBV10-2	TRBJ2-1	TRBD2	-
CASSADREDYGYTF	TGTGCCAGCAGTGCGGACAGGGAGGACTATGGCTACACCTTC	TRBV2	TRBJ1-2	TRBD1	once
CASSLWDRGDTEAFF	TGCGCCAGCAGCCTCTGGGACAGGGGGGACACTGAAGCTTTCTTT	TRBV4-1	TRBJ1-1	TRBD1	-
CASSVGGLEVNEQFF	TGTGCCAGCAGCGTTGGAGGTCTAGAGGTCAATGAGCAGTTCTTC	TRBV9	TRBJ2-1	-	-
CASSQDGRNSPLHF	TGTGCCAGCTCCCAGGACGGGAGAAATTCACCCCTCCACTTT	TRBV18	TRBJ1-6	-	-
CASSLYSQGRGEKLFF	TGTGCCAGCTCACTCTATTCGCAGGGTCGTGGAGAAAAACTGTTTTTT	TRBV18	TRBJ1-4	-	-
CSVKVQHNSPLHF	TGCAGCGTTAAGGTACAGCATAATTCACCCCTCCACTTT	TRBV29-1	TRBJ1-6	-	-
CASSRGAGGTQYF	TGTGCCAGCAGTCGGGGGGCTGGGGGGACCCAGTACTTC	TRBV6-5	TRBJ2-5	-	-
CASSLRVGRGSRYNEQFF	TGTGCCAGCAGCTTAAGGGTAGGGAGGGGATCGCGTTACAATGAGCAGTTCTTC	TRBV7-3	TRBJ2-1	TRBD2	-
CASSAGTGYSANYGYTF	TGTGCCAGCAGTGCCGGGACAGGGTATTCTGCTAACTATGGCTACACCTTC	TRBV28	TRBJ1-2	TRBD1	few
CASSSDRTDTQYF	TGCGCCAGCAGCTCGGACAGGACAGATACGCAGTATTTT	TRBV5-1	TRBJ2-3	TRBD1	once
CASSEALDRDWYGYTF	TGTGCCAGCAGTGAAGCCCTGGACAGGGATTGGTATGGCTACACCTTC	TRBV6-1	TRBJ1-2	TRBD1	few
CATSEATGRGADTQYF	TGTGCCACCAGTGAGGCGACAGGTCGAGGTGCAGATACGCAGTATTTT	TRBV24-1	TRBJ2-3	-	once
CASSIGTSPPDTQYF	TGTGCCAGTAGTATCGGGACATCACCTCCAGATACGCAGTATTTT	TRBV19	TRBJ2-3	-	-
CASSLDRAGANVLTF	TGTGCCAGCAGTTTAGACAGGGCTGGGGCCAACGTCCTGACTTTC	TRBV11-2	TRBJ2-6	TRBD1	-